Reported below is one T cell receptor beta chain. This entry is derived from a study of blood T cell repertoires in COVID-19. As for the study in general: PBMCs, B-cell-depleted T cells, or T cells provided the cDNA or gDNA that made up the material.

The cohort comprised adults aged roughly 18 to 90 years residing in approximately 25 US areas. Each participant's cohort was designated according to participant-reported clinical history. What the recovered Cohort 3 donors had was two negative PCRs, clearance, or symptom resolution. Trimming left V 3 bases short and J 3 bases short, with 9 bases between. From germline, CDR1 is LNHDA and CDR2 SQIVND (reference sequence). The CDR3 spans 14 residues. The assay was immunoSEQ multiplex PCR, and TCRdb's table has in-frame clones only and misses some. The data contain around 470,000 clones, 90% of them singletons.

Sequencing was carried out using PBMCs or T cells enriched from blood (not recorded which). The TCR comes from a man aged 18 to 30 who had recovered from COVID-19. The chain employs TRBV19 and TRBJ1-5; weak D call: TRBD1 (5 bases). CDR3 bases: TGTGCCAGTAGTATGGAAGGGGTCAATCAGCCCCAGCATTTT. Encoded protein: CASSMEGVNQPQHF.